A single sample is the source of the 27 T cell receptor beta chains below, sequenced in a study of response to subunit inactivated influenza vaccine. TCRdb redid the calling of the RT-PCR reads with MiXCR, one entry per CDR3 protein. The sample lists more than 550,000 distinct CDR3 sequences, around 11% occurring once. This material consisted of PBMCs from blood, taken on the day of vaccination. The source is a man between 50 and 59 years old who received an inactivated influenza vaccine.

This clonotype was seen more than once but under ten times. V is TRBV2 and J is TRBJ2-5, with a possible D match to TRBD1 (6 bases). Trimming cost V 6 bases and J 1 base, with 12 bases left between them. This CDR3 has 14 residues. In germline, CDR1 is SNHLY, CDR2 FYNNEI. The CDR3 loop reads CASSPQGPQETQYF. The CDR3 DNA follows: TGTGCCAGCAGCCCACAGGGACCCCAAGAGACCCAGTACTTC.

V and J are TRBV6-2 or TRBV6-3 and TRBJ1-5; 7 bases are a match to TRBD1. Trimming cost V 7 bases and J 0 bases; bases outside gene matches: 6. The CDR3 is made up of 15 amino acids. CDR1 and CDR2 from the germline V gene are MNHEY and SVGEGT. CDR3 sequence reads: CASKKTGYSNQPQHF. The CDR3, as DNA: TGTGCCAGCAAGAAGACAGGGTATAGCAATCAGCCCCAGCATTTT.

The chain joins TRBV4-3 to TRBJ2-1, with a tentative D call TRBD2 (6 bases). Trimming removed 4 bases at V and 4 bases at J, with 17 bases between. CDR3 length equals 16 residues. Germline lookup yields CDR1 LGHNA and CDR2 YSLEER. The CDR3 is CASSRRVADRYNEQFF. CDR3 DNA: TGCGCCAGCAGCCGCCGCGTAGCGGATAGATACAATGAGCAGTTCTTC.

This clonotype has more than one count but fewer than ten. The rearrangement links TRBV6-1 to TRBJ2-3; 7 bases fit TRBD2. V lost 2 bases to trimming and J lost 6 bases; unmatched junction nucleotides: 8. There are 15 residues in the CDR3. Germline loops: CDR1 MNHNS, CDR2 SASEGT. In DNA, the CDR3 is TGTGCCAGCAGTGAATCTTACGGGGGGATGGATACGCAGTATTTT. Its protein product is CASSESYGGMDTQYF.

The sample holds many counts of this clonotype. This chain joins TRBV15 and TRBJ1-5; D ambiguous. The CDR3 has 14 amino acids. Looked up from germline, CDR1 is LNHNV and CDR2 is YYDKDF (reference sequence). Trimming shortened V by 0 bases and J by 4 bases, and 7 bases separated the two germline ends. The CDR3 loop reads CATSRDLQNQPQHF. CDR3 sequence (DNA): TGTGCCACCAGCAGAGATCTCCAAAATCAGCCCCAGCATTTT.

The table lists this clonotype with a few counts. DNA for the CDR3: TGTGCCAGCAGCACCCGGGACGGATACAATGAGCAGTTCTTC. Encoded protein: CASSTRDGYNEQFF. The chain combines TRBV9 with TRBJ2-1; the D call may be TRBD1 or TRBD2 (5 bases each). This CDR3 comprises 14 residues. V gave up 4 bases and J gave up 4 bases, with 12 bases separating them. Germline CDR1 reads SGDLS; CDR2 reads YYNGEE.

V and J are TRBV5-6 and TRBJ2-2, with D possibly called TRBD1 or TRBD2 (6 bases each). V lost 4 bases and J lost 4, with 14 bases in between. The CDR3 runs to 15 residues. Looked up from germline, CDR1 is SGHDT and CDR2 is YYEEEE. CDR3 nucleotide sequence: TGTGCCAGCAGCACCCCGGGGGCCTCCACCGGGGAGCTGTTTTTT. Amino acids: CASSTPGASTGELFF.

The CDR3 region is CASSSSSGNTIYF. The CDR3 DNA reads as TGTGCCAGCAGCTCCAGCTCTGGAAACACCATATATTTT. The V and J genes are TRBV7-2 and TRBJ1-3; the D is unclear. The CDR3 is 13 residues long. V lost 4 bases and J lost 0, with 4 bases in between. Germline assignment: CDR1 SGHTA and CDR2 FQGNSA.

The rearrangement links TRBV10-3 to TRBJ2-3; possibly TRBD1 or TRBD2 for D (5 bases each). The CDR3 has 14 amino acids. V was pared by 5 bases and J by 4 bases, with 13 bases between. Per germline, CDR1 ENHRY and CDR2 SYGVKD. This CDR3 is CAISPQGTPDTQYF. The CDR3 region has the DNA TGTGCCATCAGTCCACAAGGGACCCCAGATACGCAGTATTTT.

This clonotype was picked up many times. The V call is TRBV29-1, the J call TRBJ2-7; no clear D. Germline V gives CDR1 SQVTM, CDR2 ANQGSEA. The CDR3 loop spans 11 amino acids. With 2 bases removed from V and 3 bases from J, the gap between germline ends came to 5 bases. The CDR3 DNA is TGCAGCGTTGAACAGGACTACGAGCAGTACTTC. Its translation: CSVEQDYEQYF.

CDR3 amino acids: CASSQDRGSSGGARTDTQYF. In DNA form, the CDR3 reads TGTGCCAGCAGCCAAGATCGGGGGTCTAGCGGGGGGGCTCGCACAGATACGCAGTATTTT. The V call is TRBV4-2, the J call TRBJ2-3, with 12 bases aligning to TRBD2. V was clipped by 0 bases and J by 1 base; unmatched bases: 11. Germline V gene data show CDR1 as LGHNA and CDR2 as YNFKEQ. The CDR3 loop spans 20 amino acids.

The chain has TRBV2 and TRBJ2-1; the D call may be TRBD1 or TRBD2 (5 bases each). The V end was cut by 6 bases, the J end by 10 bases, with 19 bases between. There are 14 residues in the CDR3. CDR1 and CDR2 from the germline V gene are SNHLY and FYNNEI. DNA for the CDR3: TGTGCCAGCAGCGAATCCGGGACCTCGGGCGAGCAGTTCTTC. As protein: CASSESGTSGEQFF. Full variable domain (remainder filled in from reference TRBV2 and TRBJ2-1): EPEVTQTPSHQVTQMGQEVILRCVPISNHLYFYWYRQILGQKVEFLVSFYNNEISEKSEIFDDQFSVERPDGSNFTLKIRSTKLEDSAMYFCASSESGTSGEQFFGPGTRLTVL.

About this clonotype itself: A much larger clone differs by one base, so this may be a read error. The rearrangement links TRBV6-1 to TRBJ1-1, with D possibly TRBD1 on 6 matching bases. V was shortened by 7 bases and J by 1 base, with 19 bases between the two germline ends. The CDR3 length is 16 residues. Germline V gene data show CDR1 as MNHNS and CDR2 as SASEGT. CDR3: CASNPGGRGRNTEAFF. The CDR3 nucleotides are TGTGCCAGCAACCCGGGGGGGCGCGGTAGGAACACTGAAGCTTTCTTT.

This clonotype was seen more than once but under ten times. CDR3 nucleotides: TGTGCCAGCAGTTTAGCGGGGACTTACTGGGGAGATACGCAGTATTTT. Protein: CASSLAGTYWGDTQYF. The genes are TRBV12-3 or TRBV12-4 and TRBJ2-3; a weak D match, TRBD2 (6 bases). The CDR3 totals 16 residues. Trimming took 0 bases from V and 5 from J, leaving 15 bases between them.

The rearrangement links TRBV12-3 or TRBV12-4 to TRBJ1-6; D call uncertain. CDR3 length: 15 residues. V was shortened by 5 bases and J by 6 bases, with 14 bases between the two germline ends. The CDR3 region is CASSPDGRFNSPLHF. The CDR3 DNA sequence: TGTGCCAGCAGTCCTGACGGACGGTTTAATTCACCCCTCCACTTT.

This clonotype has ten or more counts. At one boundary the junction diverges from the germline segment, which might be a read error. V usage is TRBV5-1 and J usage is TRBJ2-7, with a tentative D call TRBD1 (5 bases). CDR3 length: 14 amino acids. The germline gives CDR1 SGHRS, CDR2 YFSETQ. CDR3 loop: CASSLAQGPYEQYF. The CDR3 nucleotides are TGTGCCAGCAGTTTGGCCCAGGGTCCCTACGAGCAGTACTTC.

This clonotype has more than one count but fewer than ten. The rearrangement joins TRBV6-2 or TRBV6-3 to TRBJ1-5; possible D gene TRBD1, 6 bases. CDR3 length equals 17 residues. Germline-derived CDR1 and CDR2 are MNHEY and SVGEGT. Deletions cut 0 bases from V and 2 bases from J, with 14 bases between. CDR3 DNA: TGTGCCAGCAGTTACTCGATCAGGGGATGGGGCAATCAGCCCCAGCATTTT. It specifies CASSYSIRGWGNQPQHF.

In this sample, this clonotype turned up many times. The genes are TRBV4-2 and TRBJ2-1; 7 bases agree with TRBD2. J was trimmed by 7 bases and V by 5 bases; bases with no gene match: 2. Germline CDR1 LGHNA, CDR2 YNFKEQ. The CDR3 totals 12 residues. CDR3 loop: CASSGGGNEQFF. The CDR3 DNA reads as TGTGCCAGCAGCGGGGGGGGGAATGAGCAGTTCTTC.

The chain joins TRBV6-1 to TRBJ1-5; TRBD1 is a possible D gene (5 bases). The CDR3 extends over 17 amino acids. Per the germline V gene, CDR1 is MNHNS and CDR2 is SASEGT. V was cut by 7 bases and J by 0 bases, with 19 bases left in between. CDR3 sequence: CASTTGTGGYSNQPQHF. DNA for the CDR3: TGTGCCAGCACTACCGGGACGGGGGGGTATAGCAATCAGCCCCAGCATTTT.

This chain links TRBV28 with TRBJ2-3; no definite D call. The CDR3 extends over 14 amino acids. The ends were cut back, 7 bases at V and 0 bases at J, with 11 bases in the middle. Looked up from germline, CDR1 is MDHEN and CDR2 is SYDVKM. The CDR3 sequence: CASNNYRSTDTQYF. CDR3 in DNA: TGTGCCAGCAATAACTACCGTAGCACAGATACGCAGTATTTT.

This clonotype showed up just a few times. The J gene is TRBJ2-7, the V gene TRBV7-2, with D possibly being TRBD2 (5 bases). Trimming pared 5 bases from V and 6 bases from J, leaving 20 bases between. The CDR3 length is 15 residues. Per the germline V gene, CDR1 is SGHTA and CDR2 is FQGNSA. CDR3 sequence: CASSRPGSRVGEQYF. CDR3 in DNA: TGTGCCAGCAGCAGGCCGGGATCGAGAGTAGGCGAGCAGTACTTC. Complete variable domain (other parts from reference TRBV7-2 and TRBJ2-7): GAGVSQSPSNKVTEKGKDVELRCDPISGHTALYWYRQSLGQGLEFLIYFQGNSAPDKSGLPSDRFSAERTGGSVSTLTIQRTQQEDSAVYLCASSRPGSRVGEQYFGPGTRLTVT.

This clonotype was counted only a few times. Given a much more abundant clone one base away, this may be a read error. The CDR3 DNA follows: TGTGCCAGCAGACCGGGACAGGGGTCCTACGAGCAGTACTTC. The encoded protein is CASRPGQGSYEQYF. This sequence joins TRBV6-1 and TRBJ2-7; 10 bases map to TRBD1. Losses at the gene ends were 6 bases for V and 1 base for J; bases not matched to a gene: 3. Germline values: CDR1 MNHNS, CDR2 SASEGT. The CDR3 contains 14 residues.

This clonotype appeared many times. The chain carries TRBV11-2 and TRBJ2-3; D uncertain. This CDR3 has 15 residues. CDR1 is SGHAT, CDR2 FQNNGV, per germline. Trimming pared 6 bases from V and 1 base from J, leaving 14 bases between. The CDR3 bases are TGTGCCAGCAGGCCCGGTATTTATGGCACAGATACGCAGTATTTT. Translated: CASRPGIYGTDTQYF. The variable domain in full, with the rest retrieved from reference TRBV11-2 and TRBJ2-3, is EAGVAQSPRYKIIEKRQSVAFWCNPISGHATLYWYQQILGQGPKLLIQFQNNGVVDDSQLPKDRFSAERLKGVDSTLKIQPAKLEDSAVYLCASRPGIYGTDTQYFGPGTRLTVL.

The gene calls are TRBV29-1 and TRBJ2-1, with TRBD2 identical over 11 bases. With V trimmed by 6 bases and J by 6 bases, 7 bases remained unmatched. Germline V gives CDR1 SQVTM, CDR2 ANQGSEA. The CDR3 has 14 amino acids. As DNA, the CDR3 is TGCAGCGTGTCACTTAGCGGGGGGGCCAATGAGCAGTTCTTC. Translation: CSVSLSGGANEQFF.

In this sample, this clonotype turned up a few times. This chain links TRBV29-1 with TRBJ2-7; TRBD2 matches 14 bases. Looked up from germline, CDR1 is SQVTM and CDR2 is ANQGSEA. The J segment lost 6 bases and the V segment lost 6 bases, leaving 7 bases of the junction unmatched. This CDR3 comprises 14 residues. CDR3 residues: CSVTGLAGEIEQYF. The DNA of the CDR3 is TGCAGCGTCACGGGACTAGCGGGGGAAATCGAGCAGTACTTC.

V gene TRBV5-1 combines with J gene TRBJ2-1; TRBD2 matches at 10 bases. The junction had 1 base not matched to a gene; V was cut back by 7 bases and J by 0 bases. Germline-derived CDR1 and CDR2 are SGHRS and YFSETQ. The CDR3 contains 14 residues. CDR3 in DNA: TGCGCCAGCGGACTAGCGGACTCCTACAATGAGCAGTTCTTC. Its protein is CASGLADSYNEQFF.

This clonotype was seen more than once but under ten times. DNA for the CDR3: TGCAGTGCTTCCTTACAGGGGTACACCGGGGAGCTGTTTTTT. It yields the protein CSASLQGYTGELFF. The chain couples TRBV20-1 to TRBJ2-2, with 7 bases aligning to TRBD1. Per the germline V gene, CDR1 is DFQATT and CDR2 is SNEGSKA (reference sequence). V trimming: 5 bases; J trimming: 3 bases; junction bases outside the gene matches: 6. This CDR3 region has 14 residues.